The TCR beta chain under discussion was sequenced for a study of technical replicates of blood from a handful of donors (dated by TCRdb to the late 2010s). On this clone itself: The antigen it recognizes is unknown. No clone much larger than this one lies a single base away; base qualities are absent.

The junction shows trimming of 4 bases on V and 5 bases on J, plus 18 bases between the germline ends. Reading from cysteine to phenylalanine, the CDR3 counts 15 amino acids. The only DNA kept is the CDR3, 45 bases in frame from the first base. Looking up the germline V gene yields CDR1 MGHRA and CDR2 YSYEKL. Library generation was performed with the immunoSEQ multiplex PCR assay. TCRdb carries this immuneACCESS record with in-frame sequences only. Its versions omit some clonotypes, under half of them owing to an unresolved V gene in the studies checked, with the rest unexplained. The sample table shows under 55,000 clones, and approximately 95% are seen once. The ten largest clonotypes hold about 0.41% of the sample.

Recombination connected TRBV4-1 to TRBJ2-7; the D segment could be TRBD1, given 6 matching bases. The material sequenced was T cells isolated from PBMCs. The clonotype comes from a human donor in good health. The DNA sequence reads TGCGCCAGCAGCCTCATGGGGACAAAAGTTAACGAGCAGTACTTC. Translated, this is CASSLMGTKVNEQYF.